The T cell receptor (beta chain) described here comes from a study of technical replicates of blood from a few donors. Sequencing used immunoSEQ multiplex PCR; TCRdb keeps in-frame clones, though not all of them. Of about 94,000 clones listed, 95% were seen once; the top ten hold more than 0.2%. The TCR was taken from a human donor in good health. Sequenced input: T cells isolated from PBMCs.

Here the CDR3 DNA reads TGTGCCAGCAGCTTAAGGGGTCGGTTAAATGAGCAGTTCTTC. It specifies CASSLRGRLNEQFF. The genes are TRBV7-8 and TRBJ2-1; perhaps TRBD1 as D (5 bases). The CDR3 has 14 amino acids. Trimming pared 2 bases from V and 7 bases from J, leaving 12 bases between. Germline CDR1 reads SGHVS; CDR2 reads FQNEAQ.